This TCR beta chain was profiled in a study of blood T cell repertoires in COVID-19 (dated by TCRdb to 2019 to 2021). About the study as a whole: Collaborator samples came from the United States, Italy and Spain and covered acute and convalescent phases of COVID-19. The prospective study material was composed of cDNA or gDNA derived from T cells, B-cell-depleted T cells, or PBMCs. Subjects who had been exposed to COVID-19, were actively infected with it, or had recovered from it provided the deeply sampled blood TCRbeta repertoires that made up the dataset. The repertoires were released in a freely available public database meant as a resource for research on the immune response to SARS-CoV-2. Samples were obtained from the ongoing ImmuneRACE study (first 160 participants) and from over 1,000 subjects provided by 6 global collaborators. The sample metadata nearly always contained a de-identified subject ID, COVID-19 status, age in years and sex. Where HLA class I and class II types were available, the types were taken from metadata supplied by the sample provider, not from assay-based typing.

Results and caveats for the whole study, not just this receptor: How much clinical and demographic metadata was included differed by source and by participant, and the metadata was provided uncurated.

TCRbeta CDR3 regions were amplified from genomic DNA by means of the immunoSEQ Assay, a bias-controlled multiplex PCR. As for the original processing: Nucleated cell counts per sample were estimated from amplification of reference gene primers within the assay. Sequence reads were collapsed and filtered to measure the absolute abundance of every unique TCRbeta CDR3 rearrangement. For each sample, productive Simpson clonality was calculated by taking the square root of Simpson's diversity index across productive rearrangements. The table was pulled from immuneACCESS by TCRdb, which kept in-frame rearrangements only. Such tables lose some clones; where checked, under half of the loss comes from unresolved V genes, and the rest has no known cause. The V and J calls and the clone size are those of that table, but D and trimming were determined from the DNA. For this sample there are a few hundred thousand clones; 84% appear just once. About 13% of the sample rests with the top ten.

The CDR3 has 16 amino acids, counting the end cysteine and phenylalanine. Just the 48-base CDR3 DNA is kept, in frame starting at base 1. The germline V gene encodes CDR1 LNHDA and CDR2 SQIVND (reference sequence). A distance of 14 bases separates the germline ends of V and J, which lose 5 bases and 0 bases respectively. Whole blood was collected in K2EDTA tubes by collaborating institutions according to the institutions' own protocols. For TCRbeta analysis, collaborators shipped samples as frozen whole blood, isolated PBMCs, or DNA extracted from either of those sample types. As concerns this clone: The antigen it binds to is not known. The input lacks base qualities; no much larger clone sits a single base away.

This receptor was identified in a human donor in a cohort sampled during active COVID-19. The chain links TRBV19 with TRBJ1-5; no D segment can be confidently identified. Sequencing input: peripheral blood. In nucleotides, the sequence is TGTGCCAGTAGTCCTCCCGGCAGGTCTAGCAATCAGCCCCAGCATTTT. Translated, it reads CASSPPGRSSNQPQHF.